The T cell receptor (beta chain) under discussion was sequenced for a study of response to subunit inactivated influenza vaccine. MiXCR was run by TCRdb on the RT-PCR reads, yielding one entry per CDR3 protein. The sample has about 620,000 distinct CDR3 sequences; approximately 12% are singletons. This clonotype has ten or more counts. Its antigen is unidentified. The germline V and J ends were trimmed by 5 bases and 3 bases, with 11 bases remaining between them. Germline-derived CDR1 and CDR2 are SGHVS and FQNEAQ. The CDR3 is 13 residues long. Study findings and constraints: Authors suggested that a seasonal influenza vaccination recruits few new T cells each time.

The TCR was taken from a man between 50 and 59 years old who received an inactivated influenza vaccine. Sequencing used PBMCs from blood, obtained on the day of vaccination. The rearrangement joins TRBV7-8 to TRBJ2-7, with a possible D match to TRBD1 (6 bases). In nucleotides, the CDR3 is TGTGCCAGCAGCCAGGGGTCAATCTACGAGCAGTACTTC. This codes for CASSQGSIYEQYF.